These 10 T cell receptor beta chains were all obtained from the same sample, sequenced in a study of OX40 agonist ivuxolimab in advanced cancers. The repertoire was sequenced with immunoSEQ multiplex PCR; TCRdb's copy has only in-frame clones and lacks some. The table includes about 27,000 clones, less than 80% detected once. This sample comprised CD4+ or CD8+ T cells sorted from blood, obtained in a trial of the OX40 agonist ivuxolimab. Receptor source: an adult with an advanced solid tumor such as melanoma, head and neck, liver or kidney cancer.

The chain recombines TRBV10-1 with TRBJ2-7; D is unclear. The CDR3 length is 13 residues. V lost 6 bases to trimming and J lost 3 bases, with 12 bases between them. Per the germline V gene, CDR1 is WNHNN and CDR2 is SYGVQD (reference sequence). This CDR3 reads CASRKRAIYEQYF. CDR3 DNA sequence: TGCGCCAGCAGAAAACGGGCTATCTACGAGCAGTACTTC.

This sequence joins TRBV27 and TRBJ2-7; TRBD1 matches 8 bases. This CDR3 region has 15 residues. The germline CDR1 and CDR2 sequences are MNHEY and SMNVEV (reference sequence). The J segment lost 6 bases and the V segment lost 2 bases, leaving 9 bases of the junction unmatched. CDR3 protein: CASSLLLDRVFEQYF. CDR3 DNA: TGTGCCAGCAGTTTACTCCTGGACAGGGTCTTCGAGCAGTACTTC.

This chain uses TRBV29-1 with TRBJ2-1; D call uncertain. Trimming stripped 7 bases from V and 5 bases from J, with 21 bases between. The V gene's germline CDR1 is SQVTM and CDR2 ANQGSEA. The CDR3 is 15 residues long. In DNA form, the CDR3 reads TGCAGCGCGGACCCCGGGTTCAGCACTCACAATGAGCAGTTCTTC. This encodes CSADPGFSTHNEQFF.

The gene calls are TRBV10-3 and TRBJ2-1, with D maybe TRBD1 (6 bases). This CDR3 is built from 16 residues. Germline V gene lookup returns CDR1 ENHRY and CDR2 SYGVKD. Between the trimmed V and J ends, which lost 4 bases and 0 bases, there was a span of 13 bases. Here the CDR3 DNA reads TGTGCCATCAGTGCCGGGGACACCAGCTCCTACAATGAGCAGTTCTTC. It specifies CAISAGDTSSYNEQFF.

This clone appeared once. The chain carries TRBV2 and TRBJ2-7; 7 positions match TRBD2. CDR3 length: 17 residues. Trimming cost V 4 bases and J 3 bases; bases outside gene matches: 15. Looked up from germline, CDR1 is SNHLY and CDR2 is FYNNEI. The CDR3 DNA reads as TGTGCCAGCAGTGTACTGGGGGGGAGGCGGAGGGGCTACGAGCAGTACTTC. It is translated as CASSVLGGRRRGYEQYF.

This chain uses TRBV27 with TRBJ2-5; weak D call: TRBD1 (6 bases). Germline CDR1 is MNHEY and CDR2 is SMNVEV (reference sequence). V gave up 6 bases and J gave up 5 bases, with 22 bases separating them. CDR3 length equals 16 residues. This CDR3 reads CASSRFLLTGQETQYF. Here the CDR3 DNA reads TGTGCCAGCAGCCGATTTCTATTGACAGGCCAGGAGACCCAGTACTTC.

This chain connects TRBV6-1 to TRBJ2-1, with 10 bases that match TRBD2. V dropped 5 bases and J dropped 10; count of bases not matched to a gene: 11. Germline V gene lookup returns CDR1 MNHNS and CDR2 SASEGT. This CDR3 region has 15 residues. DNA of the CDR3: TGTGCCAGCAGTTCCGCCGGGACTAGCGTTGGGGAGCAGTTCTTC. Amino acids: CASSSAGTSVGEQFF.

This chain uses TRBV9 with TRBJ2-2; D is ambiguous. The germline gives CDR1 SGDLS, CDR2 YYNGEE. The CDR3 has 14 amino acids. V lost 3 bases to trimming and J lost 5 bases, with 11 bases between them. The CDR3 coding sequence is TGTGCCAGCAGCGAAGGGTTACAGACCGGGGAGCTGTTTTTT. This translates into CASSEGLQTGELFF.

V and J are TRBV15 and TRBJ2-7, with D possibly being TRBD2 (5 bases). Trimming shortened V by 2 bases and J by 4 bases, and 18 bases separated the two germline ends. This CDR3 spans 16 amino acids. CDR1 and CDR2 (germline): LNHNV, YYDKDF (reference sequence). The CDR3 region has the DNA TGTGCCACCAGCAGAAAGAGGGCATTACGTCCGTACGAGCAGTACTTC. Protein: CATSRKRALRPYEQYF.

The table lists this clone with a count of one. The rearrangement links TRBV19 to TRBJ2-7; no firm D call. The CDR3 is 13 residues long. V lost 10 bases to trimming and J lost 4 bases, with 17 bases between them. Germline V gene lookup returns CDR1 LNHDA and CDR2 SQIVND (reference sequence). The CDR3 DNA sequence: TGTGCCACCCGCCCAGGAAACGCTTACGAGCAGTACTTC. It codes for CATRPGNAYEQYF.